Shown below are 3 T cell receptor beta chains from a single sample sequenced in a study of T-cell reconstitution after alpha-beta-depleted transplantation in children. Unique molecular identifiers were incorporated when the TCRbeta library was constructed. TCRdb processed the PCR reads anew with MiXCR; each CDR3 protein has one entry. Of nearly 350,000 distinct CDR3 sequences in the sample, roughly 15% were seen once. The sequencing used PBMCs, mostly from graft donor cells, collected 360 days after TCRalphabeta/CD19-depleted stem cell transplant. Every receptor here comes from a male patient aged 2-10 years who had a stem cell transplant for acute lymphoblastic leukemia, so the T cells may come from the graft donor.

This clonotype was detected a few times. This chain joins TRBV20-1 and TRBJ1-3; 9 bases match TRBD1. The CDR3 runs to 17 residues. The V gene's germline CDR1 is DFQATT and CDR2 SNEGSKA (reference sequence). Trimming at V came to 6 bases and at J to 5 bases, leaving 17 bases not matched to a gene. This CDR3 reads CSAPLRGQGGIRNTIYF. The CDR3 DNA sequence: TGCAGTGCCCCCCTTCGGGGACAGGGAGGAATCCGAAACACCATATATTTT.

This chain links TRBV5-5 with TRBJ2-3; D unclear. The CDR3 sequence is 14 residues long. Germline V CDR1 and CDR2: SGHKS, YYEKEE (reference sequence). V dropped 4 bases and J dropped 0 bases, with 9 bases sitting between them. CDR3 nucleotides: TGTGCCAGCAGCGGAGATCCTAGCACAGATACGCAGTATTTT. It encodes CASSGDPSTDTQYF.

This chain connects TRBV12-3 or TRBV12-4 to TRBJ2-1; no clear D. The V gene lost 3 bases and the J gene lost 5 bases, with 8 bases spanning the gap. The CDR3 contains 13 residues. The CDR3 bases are TGTGCCAGCAGTTTTTCGACGCACAATGAGCAGTTCTTC. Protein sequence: CASSFSTHNEQFF.